This TCR beta chain was obtained from a study of regulatory T cells in long-lasting Graves disease. There are many counts of this clonotype. The target antigen is unknown. Findings and limits, study-wide: Those with persistent disease had in common more public clonotypes (around 2,500) than new patients (about 970). Repertoires from persistent disease leaned toward TRBV28, TRBJ1-2 and TRBJ2-5.

The TCR beta library used iRepertoire HTBI primers with Arm-PCR amplification of CDR3. TCRdb re-called the multiplex PCR reads with MiXCR, one entry per CDR3 protein. The table has about 500,000 distinct CDR3 sequences, about 16% seen once; the top ten hold 12%. The V and J ends lost 4 bases and 3 bases, in that order; junction bases with no gene match: 4. The germline V gene encodes CDR1 SNHLY and CDR2 FYNNEI. This CDR3 has 15 amino acids. Sample time point: newly diagnosed GD, antithyroid drugs for less than 3 months. The TCR library used RNA extracted from PBMCs. These data were likewise used in another study, on T cells in Graves' hyperthyroidism and ophthalmopathy.

This sequence was found in a man in his forties with Graves disease. The starting material was peripheral blood mononuclear cells (PBMCs), obtained at new diagnosis, from a patient treated with antithyroid drugs. The chain combines TRBV2 with TRBJ2-5, with 11 bases matching TRBD2. CDR3 protein: CASSAQGLAEETQYF. The DNA of the CDR3 is TGTGCCAGCAGTGCCCAGGGACTAGCGGAAGAGACCCAGTACTTC.